One sample yielded the 21 T cell receptor beta chains listed below, sequenced in a study of blood T cell repertoires in COVID-19. TCRdb's copy holds only in-frame clones and misses some; the assay was immunoSEQ multiplex PCR. The sample lists 20,000 to 30,000 clones; less than 90% were seen once. The sequenced sample was peripheral blood. The receptors shown here come from a man aged 65 to 79 with COVID-19, enrolled during active disease.

This clone was seen once. The CDR3 loop reads CASSEALRGYEQYF. For the CDR3, the DNA is TGTGCCAGCAGTGAAGCGCTTCGAGGCTACGAGCAGTACTTC. V and J are TRBV2 and TRBJ2-7; D not certain. V was cut by 0 bases and J by 3 bases, with 9 bases left in between. This CDR3 comprises 14 residues. Germline CDR1 is SNHLY and CDR2 is FYNNEI.

This chain connects TRBV5-4 to TRBJ2-2, with a possible D match to TRBD1 (5 bases). The CDR3 covers 15 residues. V lost 2 bases to trimming and J lost 3 bases, with 11 bases between them. CDR1 and CDR2 from the germline V gene are SGHNT and YYREEE (reference sequence). The CDR3, as DNA: TGTGCCAGCAGCTTTGGGGCGCCGGACACCGGGGAGCTGTTTTTT. It codes for CASSFGAPDTGELFF.

The V call is TRBV12-3 or TRBV12-4, the J call TRBJ1-2; weak D call: TRBD1 (6 bases). CDR3 length equals 13 residues. V was trimmed by 2 bases and J by 4 bases, leaving 8 bases between them. CDR3 protein: CASSLTGFYGYTF. CDR3 sequence (DNA): TGTGCCAGCAGTTTAACAGGGTTCTATGGCTACACCTTC.

The chain employs TRBV3-1 (or the pseudogene TRBV3-2) and TRBJ1-6, with D hard to call. CDR1 is LGHDT, CDR2 YNNKEL, per germline (reference sequence). The CDR3 has 16 amino acids. V was pared by 3 bases and J by 6 bases, with 15 bases between. CDR3 sequence (DNA): TGTGCCAGCAGCCACCGCGCGGGAAGACCTAATTCACCCCTCCACTTT. Its protein is CASSHRAGRPNSPLHF.

This clone was observed once. The chain recombines TRBV19 with TRBJ2-7; 10 bases are shared with TRBD2. The CDR3 runs 15 residues. CDR1 and CDR2 (germline): LNHDA, SQIVND (reference sequence). The trim removed 5 bases at V and 0 bases at J, leaving 4 bases unmatched. CDR3 nucleotides: TGTGCCAGTAGTCGATCTAGCGGGAGCTCCTACGAGCAGTACTTC. It specifies CASSRSSGSSYEQYF.

The rearrangement joins TRBV7-9 to TRBJ2-5; D is unresolved. Trimming cost V 5 bases and J 4 bases, with 5 bases left between them. Germline-derived CDR1 and CDR2 are SEHNR and FQNEAQ (reference sequence). The CDR3 length is 11 residues. The DNA for the CDR3 is TGTGCCAGCAGCCCCCGAGAGACCCAGTACTTC. It encodes CASSPRETQYF.

This chain links TRBV20-1 with TRBJ2-3, with D possibly being TRBD1 (5 bases). This CDR3 is built from 11 residues. The V gene's germline CDR1 is DFQATT and CDR2 SNEGSKA (reference sequence). Trimming took 5 bases from V and 4 from J, leaving 7 bases between them. CDR3: CSAQGADTQYF. CDR3 nucleotide sequence: TGCAGTGCTCAGGGCGCAGATACGCAGTATTTT.

The gene calls are TRBV18 and TRBJ2-7; tentatively, D is TRBD1 (6 bases). V was shortened by 3 bases and J by 3 bases, with 15 bases between the two germline ends. The CDR3 covers 15 residues. Germline loops: CDR1 KGHSH, CDR2 LQKENI. DNA for the CDR3: TGTGCCAGCTCACCGGGCAGGGGAAGAATCTACGAGCAGTACTTC. As protein: CASSPGRGRIYEQYF.

A note on this clone: Other DNA sequences in the same sample also yield this CDR3. This chain joins TRBV19 and TRBJ2-7; D possibly corresponds to TRBD1 (6 bases). Germline lookup yields CDR1 LNHDA and CDR2 SQIVND (reference sequence). The CDR3 contains 13 residues. V was pared by 3 bases and J by 2 bases, with 8 bases between. The CDR3 region is CASSITGTYEQYF. In nucleotides, the CDR3 is TGTGCCAGTAGTATCACAGGGACCTACGAGCAGTACTTC.

The chain has TRBV5-1 and TRBJ2-7, with TRBD1 matching over 8 bases. CDR3 length equals 14 residues. Per the germline V gene, CDR1 is SGHRS and CDR2 is YFSETQ. Germline trimming cut 5 bases from V and 2 bases from J; bases unmatched to any gene: 6. In DNA form, the CDR3 reads TGCGCCAGCAGGGCCGGGACAGGAGCCTACGAGCAGTACTTC. Its translation is CASRAGTGAYEQYF.

The chain combines TRBV6-2 or TRBV6-3 with TRBJ2-1; D might be TRBD2 (6 bases). V was cut by 5 bases and J by 2 bases, with 16 bases left in between. Germline values: CDR1 MNHEY, CDR2 SVGEGT. The CDR3 is 16 residues long. CDR3 coding DNA: TGTGCCAGCAGTCTAAATCAGGGAGGACCCTACAATGAGCAGTTCTTC. Encoded protein: CASSLNQGGPYNEQFF.

This sequence joins TRBV5-1 and TRBJ2-7; a possible D gene is TRBD2 (6 bases). The CDR3 covers 14 residues. CDR1 and CDR2 from the germline V gene are SGHRS and YFSETQ. V lost 4 bases and J 2 bases, leaving 13 bases between the germline ends. The CDR3 spells CASSLGTGAYEQYF. The CDR3 coding sequence is TGCGCCAGCAGCCTAGGGACGGGAGCCTACGAGCAGTACTTC.

This clone showed up just a few times. This chain connects TRBV19 to TRBJ1-1; 8 bases match TRBD1. With 4 bases clipped from V and 4 bases from J, the junction kept 5 bases outside the gene matches. Germline CDR1 reads LNHDA; CDR2 reads SQIVND (reference sequence). This CDR3 has 14 residues. In nucleotides, the CDR3 is TGTGCCAGTAGTACCCAGGGGGCGTTCACTGAAGCTTTCTTT. Protein: CASSTQGAFTEAFF. Based on the CDR3 plus reference TRBV19 and TRBJ1-1, the full variable domain is DGGITQSPKYLFRKEGQNVTLSCEQNLNHDAMYWYRQDPGQGLRLIYYSQIVNDFQKGDIAEGYSVSREKKESFPLTVTSAQKNPTAFYLCASSTQGAFTEAFFGQGTRLTVV.

The chain recombines TRBV4-1 with TRBJ2-5; 7 bases match TRBD1. Germline V gene sequence: CDR1 MGHRA, CDR2 YSYEKL. The J segment lost 1 base and the V segment lost 3 bases, leaving 5 bases of the junction unmatched. The CDR3 extends over 15 amino acids. The CDR3 DNA reads as TGCGCCAGCAGCCACTCCCGGGACAGCCAAGAGACCCAGTACTTC. Its translation: CASSHSRDSQETQYF.

This clone has only one observation. The J gene is TRBJ1-4, the V gene TRBV4-1, with D possibly being TRBD1 (6 bases). CDR1 MGHRA and CDR2 YSYEKL come from the germline V gene. V gave up 4 bases and J gave up 6 bases, with 12 bases separating them. This CDR3 comprises 14 residues. CDR3 in amino acids: CASSLGPGDEKLFF. CDR3 nucleotide sequence: TGCGCCAGCAGCCTCGGGCCAGGGGATGAAAAACTGTTTTTT.

The chain links TRBV11-2 to TRBJ2-1; a possible D gene is TRBD2 (6 bases). Trimming stripped 0 bases from V and 2 bases from J, with 8 bases between. The V gene's germline CDR1 is SGHAT and CDR2 FQNNGV. The CDR3 spans 15 residues. CDR3 nucleotide sequence: TGTGCCAGCAGCTTAGATAGCGGAGCCTACAATGAGCAGTTCTTC. Amino acid sequence: CASSLDSGAYNEQFF.

CDR3 coding DNA: TGCGCCAGCAGCTTGGACAGTTCGAACACTGAAGCTTTCTTT. Translating gives CASSLDSSNTEAFF. This chain links TRBV5-1 with TRBJ1-1; no clear D gene. There are 14 residues in the CDR3. Germline V lookup: CDR1 SGHRS, CDR2 YFSETQ. The germline V and J ends were trimmed by 0 bases and 1 base, with 7 bases remaining between them.

The rearrangement links TRBV5-1 to TRBJ2-5; TRBD1 matches at 9 bases. Per germline, CDR1 SGHRS and CDR2 YFSETQ. CDR3 length: 14 residues. With 3 bases clipped from V and 2 bases from J, the junction kept 2 bases outside the gene matches. The CDR3 sequence is CASSWGTGQETQYF. The DNA for the CDR3 is TGCGCCAGCAGCTGGGGGACAGGGCAAGAGACCCAGTACTTC.

The chain combines TRBV5-1 with TRBJ1-4, with TRBD1 matching 8 bases. With V trimmed by 4 bases and J by 3 bases, 5 bases remained unmatched. Per the germline V gene, CDR1 is SGHRS and CDR2 is YFSETQ. The CDR3 is 15 amino acids. CDR3 sequence reads: CASSVRQGPNEKLFF. CDR3 coding DNA: TGCGCCAGCAGCGTAAGACAGGGGCCTAATGAAAAACTGTTTTTT. The full variable domain, completed using reference TRBV5-1 and TRBJ1-4, is KAGVTQTPRYLIKTRGQQVTLSCSPISGHRSVSWYQQTPGQGLQFLFEYFSETQRNKGNFPGRFSGRQFSNSRSEMNVSTLELGDSALYLCASSVRQGPNEKLFFGSGTQLSVL.

The chain has TRBV7-9 and TRBJ1-2; D is ambiguous. Looked up from germline, CDR1 is SEHNR and CDR2 is FQNEAQ (reference sequence). The ends were cut back, 5 bases at V and 5 bases at J, with 12 bases in the middle. CDR3 length equals 13 residues. The CDR3 loop reads CASSQWREYGYTF. The CDR3 DNA reads TGTGCCAGCAGCCAGTGGAGGGAGTATGGCTACACCTTC.

The chain uses TRBV5-4 and TRBJ2-7; 7 bases fit TRBD2. The V and J ends lost 4 bases and 3 bases, in that order; junction bases with no gene match: 13. This CDR3 is 16 amino acids long. Germline CDR1 is SGHNT and CDR2 is YYREEE (reference sequence). The DNA for the CDR3 is TGTGCCAGCAGCCCTTGGGGGGGGGGGGTCAACTACGAGCAGTACTTC. It codes for CASSPWGGGVNYEQYF.